This T cell receptor (beta chain) was found in a study of shared clonotypes between healthy human individuals. Notes on the study in general: A generally larger estimated richness was seen in naive subsets than in memory subsets. It was the non-shared clonotypes that had lower generation probabilities than clonotypes shared by all four donors. Shared across four donors were approximately 5% of the naive CD4 clonotypes.

Germline V gene sequence: CDR1 SGHNT, CDR2 YENEEA. There are 12 residues in the CDR3. V was cut by 1 base and J by 5 bases, with 6 bases left in between. Investigators spread the genomic DNA of each subset evenly over several immunoSEQ plates. The repertoire was sequenced with immunoSEQ multiplex PCR; TCRdb's copy has only in-frame clones and lacks some. This table holds some 1.1 million clones, approximately 77% found once. Turning to this clone: Its antigen is not known.

The sequence derives from a man between 18 and 29 years old in good health. Some clones in this sample may be carry-over from other donors' samples. The specimen sequenced was memory CD4+ T cells from PBMCs. Subset indicated: CD45RA-negative fraction. The genes are TRBV11-3 and TRBJ2-7; D is unclear. Here the CDR3 DNA reads TGTGCCAGCAGCTTAGTGGAGAACGAGCAGTACTTC. It translates to CASSLVENEQYF.